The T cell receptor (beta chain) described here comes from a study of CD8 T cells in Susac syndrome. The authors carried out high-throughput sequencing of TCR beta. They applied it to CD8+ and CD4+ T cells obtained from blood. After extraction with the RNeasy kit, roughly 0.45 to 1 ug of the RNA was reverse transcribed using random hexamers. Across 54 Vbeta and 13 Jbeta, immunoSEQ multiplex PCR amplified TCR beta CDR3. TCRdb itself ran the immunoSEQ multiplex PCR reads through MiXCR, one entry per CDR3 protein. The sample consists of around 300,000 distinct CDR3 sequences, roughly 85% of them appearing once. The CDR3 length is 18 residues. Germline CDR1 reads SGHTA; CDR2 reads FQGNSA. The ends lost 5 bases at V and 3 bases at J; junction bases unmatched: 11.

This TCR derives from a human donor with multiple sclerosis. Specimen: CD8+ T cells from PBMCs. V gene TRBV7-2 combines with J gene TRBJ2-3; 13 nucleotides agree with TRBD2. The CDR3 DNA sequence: TGTGCCAGCAGCAATGGACTAGCGGGAGAAATAGGGACAGATACGCAGTATTTT. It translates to CASSNGLAGEIGTDTQYF.